The T cell receptor (beta chain) under discussion was sequenced for a study of cytotoxic CD8 clonotypes in ibrutinib-treated CLL. Comment on this clone: What it binds is not known.

Study outcomes and limitations: Relative to age-matched healthy donors, clonality at baseline was higher, and it tracked circulating CD8+ T-cell counts. Baseline levels were approached again at progression, after clonality had risen at ibrutinib response.

Deep sequencing aimed at 1 in 200,000 to 1 in 1 million T cells' resolution. Sequencing used immunoSEQ multiplex PCR; TCRdb keeps in-frame clones, though not all of them. This sample has 200,000 to 250,000 clones, with roughly 74% found just once. Trimming shortened V by 2 bases and J by 14 bases, and 9 bases separated the two germline ends. Germline V CDR1 and CDR2: MNHEY, SVGAGI. CDR3 size: 10 residues. This chain joins TRBV6-5 and TRBJ1-1; no clear D. The sequence came from a human donor with chronic lymphocytic leukemia. Here the sequenced sample was PBMCs, taken after 24 months of ibrutinib treatment. CDR3 sequence (DNA): TGTGCCAGCAGTTACGACCCGGGATTCTTT. Translated, it gives CASSYDPGFF.